Below are 8 T cell receptor beta chains sequenced from a single sample in a study of radiotherapy plus CTLA-4 blockade in lung cancer. The data were produced by immunoSEQ multiplex PCR, yet TCRdb's version contains in-frame clones alone and is incomplete. The sample contains about 49,000 clones, 73% of which appear only once. The sample consisted of peripheral blood, taken from a patient treated with radiotherapy plus ipilimumab. All receptors come from a human donor with non-small cell lung cancer who had a complete response to radiotherapy plus ipilimumab.

The chain is built from TRBV6-1 and TRBJ1-2; D gene ambiguous. Germline-derived CDR1 and CDR2 are MNHNS and SASEGT. Trimming took 7 bases from V and 3 from J, leaving 9 bases between them. The CDR3 has 12 residues. The chain's CDR3 is CASTLADYGYTF. The CDR3 coding sequence is TGTGCCAGCACTCTGGCAGACTATGGCTACACCTTC.

This rearrangement joins TRBV10-1 to TRBJ2-2; 10 nucleotides line up with TRBD1. With 6 bases clipped from V and 3 bases from J, the junction kept 10 bases outside the gene matches. This CDR3 has 17 residues. Germline CDR1 is WNHNN and CDR2 is SYGVQD (reference sequence). CDR3 region: CASRPGQGLSDTGELFF. The CDR3 nucleotides read TGCGCCAGCAGACCGGGACAGGGGTTGTCCGACACCGGGGAGCTGTTTTTT.

The chain has TRBV19 and TRBJ2-2; TRBD2 matches 9 bases. V was clipped by 9 bases and J by 5 bases; unmatched bases: 7. This CDR3 comprises 14 residues. From germline, CDR1 is LNHDA and CDR2 SQIVND (reference sequence). The CDR3 protein is CASQTGLATGELFF. The CDR3 DNA reads TGTGCCAGCCAAACGGGACTAGCTACCGGGGAGCTGTTTTTT.

The gene calls are TRBV10-3 and TRBJ1-1; D possibly corresponds to TRBD1 (5 bases). The CDR3 runs 14 residues. Trimming took 2 bases from V and 8 from J, leaving 15 bases between them. CDR1 ENHRY and CDR2 SYGVKD come from the germline V gene. The CDR3 sequence is CAISEIIGRGEAFF. CDR3 DNA: TGTGCCATCAGTGAGATCATTGGAAGGGGAGAAGCTTTCTTT.

The chain joins TRBV7-9 to TRBJ2-7, with 8 positions matching TRBD2. V shed 2 bases, J shed 4 bases, and the junction held 4 bases outside the gene matches. Germline V CDR1 and CDR2: SEHNR, FQNEAQ (reference sequence). This CDR3 has 14 amino acids. CDR3 residues: CASSLTSGGYEQYF. The CDR3 bases are TGTGCCAGCAGCTTAACTAGCGGTGGTTACGAGCAGTACTTC.

The chain combines TRBV2 with TRBJ2-2; D ambiguous. Germline CDR1 and CDR2: SNHLY and FYNNEI. Trimming pared 0 bases from V and 1 base from J, leaving 6 bases between. The CDR3 is made up of 15 amino acids. CDR3 protein: CASSEAGLNTGELFF. Here the CDR3 DNA reads TGTGCCAGCAGTGAAGCCGGTTTGAACACCGGGGAGCTGTTTTTT.

This clone was picked up a small number of times. The DNA of the CDR3 is TGTGCCAGCAGTTACTTAAAGCGGGGCGTCGGGGATACGCAGTATTTT. Its protein is CASSYLKRGVGDTQYF. The gene calls are TRBV6-6 and TRBJ2-3; TRBD2 matches at 7 bases. Germline lookup yields CDR1 MNHNY and CDR2 SVGAGI (reference sequence). There are 16 residues in the CDR3. The junction had 10 bases not matched to a gene; V was cut back by 1 base and J by 6 bases.

The rearrangement links TRBV4-1 to TRBJ2-7; 10 bases are a match to TRBD2. Germline trimming cut 0 bases from V and 4 bases from J; bases unmatched to any gene: 12. From germline, CDR1 is MGHRA and CDR2 YSYEKL. CDR3 length: 18 amino acids. CDR3 protein: CASSQEALAGPSHYEQYF. In DNA form, the CDR3 reads TGCGCCAGCAGCCAAGAAGCACTAGCGGGGCCCTCCCATTACGAGCAGTACTTC.